The 32 T cell receptor beta chains listed next were all sequenced from one sample in a study of tumor-infiltrating lymphocytes in primary liver carcinoma. DNA and RNA were both co-extracted from approximately 20-30 mg of bulk tissue that had not been sorted. Making TCR beta cDNA involved roughly 500 ng total RNA and a constant-region primer. Nested multiplex PCR, run for three rounds with slightly modified ARM-PCR, yielded TCR beta libraries. It was with TRBV1-TRBV30 forward primers and a C-beta reverse primer that the first two PCR rounds were run, at around 11 cycles each. TCRdb passed the multiplex PCR reads through MiXCR, listing each CDR3 protein once. Of roughly 100,000 distinct CDR3 sequences listed, around three quarters were seen once; the top ten hold 9.5% to 10%. Sequencing was carried out using liver tumor tissue from sampling region 5. The subset was: tumor region T5, tumor centre. All receptors come from a woman aged 55 to 70 with primary liver carcinoma and hepatitis B virus infection.

This chain uses TRBV7-9 with TRBJ1-1; no clear D gene. CDR3 size: 17 residues. Looked up from germline, CDR1 is SEHNR and CDR2 is FQNEAQ (reference sequence). V lost 3 bases, J lost 4 bases, and 21 bases lay in between. In DNA, the CDR3 is TGTGCCAGCAGCTTTATGGTGTCACTGTCCATGAGCACTGAAGCTTTCTTT. Its translation: CASSFMVSLSMSTEAFF.

This clonotype appeared once. At one end the junction does not follow the germline gene, possibly because of a read error. The chain has TRBV4-1 and TRBJ2-6, with a weak D call TRBD1 (5 bases). CDR3 size: 17 residues. Germline values: CDR1 MGHRA, CDR2 YSYEKL. The CDR3 DNA sequence: TGCGCCAGCAGCCAAGACAGGGTCGGGTCTGGCGCCAACGTCCTGACTTTC. Residues: CASSQDRVGSGANVLTF.

As to this clonotype: Possible read error: a much larger clone is one base away. The rearrangement joins TRBV6-4 to TRBJ2-3; D ambiguous. V gave up 4 bases and J gave up 6 bases, with 14 bases separating them. The germline V gene encodes CDR1 MRHNA and CDR2 SNTAGT. This CDR3 comprises 14 residues. CDR3 in amino acids: CASSGGKGWDTQYF. The CDR3 bases are TGTGCCAGCAGTGGGGGTAAAGGATGGGATACGCAGTATTTT.

Regarding this clonotype: A much larger clone lies a single base off, so this may be a read error. V is TRBV5-4 and J is TRBJ2-1; D is undetermined. CDR3 length: 11 amino acids. CDR1 SGHNT and CDR2 YYREEE come from the germline V gene (reference sequence). Here the CDR3 DNA reads TGTGACAGCAGACTCTACAATGAGCAGTTCTTC. Translation: CDSRLYNEQFF.

The sample holds a few counts of this clonotype. V and J are TRBV6-4 and TRBJ1-2; D may be TRBD1 (6 bases). The CDR3 loop spans 14 amino acids. The germline V gene has CDR1 MRHNA and CDR2 SNTAGT. Between the trimmed V and J ends, which lost 2 bases and 8 bases, there was a span of 15 bases. The CDR3 bases are TGTGCCAGCAGTGACACAGACAGGCTGAGCGGCTACACCTTC. Translating gives CASSDTDRLSGYTF.

The V and J genes are TRBV29-1 and TRBJ2-7; either TRBD1 or TRBD2 may fit D (5 bases each). CDR1 SQVTM and CDR2 ANQGSEA come from the germline V gene. This CDR3 has 15 residues. The CDR3 sequence: CSVVALGPAAYEQYV. The CDR3 coding sequence is TGTAGCGTTGTTGCCTTGGGACCAGCGGCCTACGAGCAGTACGTC.

In this sample, this clonotype turned up once. The germline gene is not matched at one end of the junction; a read error may be the cause. The chain carries TRBV11-2 and TRBJ2-1; D is possibly TRBD2 (5 bases). Germline CDR1 and CDR2: SGHAT and FQNNGV. The CDR3 sequence is 14 residues long. CDR3 loop: CDSSLVLAFNEQFF. CDR3 DNA sequence: TGTGACAGCAGCTTAGTGCTAGCCTTCAATGAGCAGTTCTTC.

This clonotype was recorded many times. The chain carries TRBV12-3 or TRBV12-4 and TRBJ1-2; D gene ambiguous. V was shortened by 3 bases and J by 8 bases, with 16 bases between the two germline ends. The CDR3 extends over 14 amino acids. The CDR3 coding sequence is TGTGCCAGCAGTTTTCAGGACGGCCGCTGGGGCTACACCTTC. Protein product: CASSFQDGRWGYTF.

This clonotype was seen ten or more times. The genes are TRBV10-3 and TRBJ1-1; D unclear. Looked up from germline, CDR1 is ENHRY and CDR2 is SYGVKD. V gave up 4 bases and J gave up 0 bases, with 6 bases separating them. CDR3 size: 13 residues. This CDR3 is CAISAAMNTEAFF. The DNA of the CDR3 is TGTGCCATCAGTGCGGCCATGAACACTGAAGCTTTCTTT.

Comments on this clonotype: Here the CDR3 omits its conserved ending phenylalanine or tryptophan, so a read error is the likely source. The limits of the CDR3 on the DNA are not certain, so only TCRdb's listed CDR3 is given. The chain recombines TRBV6-5 with TRBJ1-5; the table assigns TRBD1, which was not confirmed against the DNA. The CDR3 length is 14 residues, termini included. Per the germline V gene, CDR1 is MNHEY and CDR2 is SVGAGI. CDR3 sequence reads: CASRTDRGNQPGHS.

Points on this clonotype: The CDR3 carries no conserved terminal phenylalanine or tryptophan, so it likely arises from a read error. The DNA is omitted, as the CDR3 cannot be located on it reliably, and the CDR3 follows TCRdb's listing. V usage is TRBV11-1 and J usage is TRBJ2-3; no DNA check was done on the table's D call, TRBD2. The CDR3 totals 14 residues, both ends included. Germline assignment: CDR1 SGHAT and CDR2 FQDESV (reference sequence). The CDR3 sequence: CASSLRQCAGESHN.

With regard to this clonotype: One end of the junction is discordant with germline, which a read error may explain. This sequence joins TRBV7-9 and TRBJ2-3; either TRBD1 or TRBD2 may fit D (5 bases each). CDR3 size: 17 residues. Germline CDR1 and CDR2: SEHNR and FQNEAQ (reference sequence). The CDR3 DNA is TGTGACAGCAGCTTGGGGACGGTCCCGCGTAAGACAGATACGCAGTATTTT. Translation: CDSSLGTVPRKTDTQYF.

As concerns this clonotype: Since the CDR3 does not end with the conserved phenylalanine or tryptophan, this likely comes from a read error. This chain uses TRBV29-1 with TRBJ2-2, with D uncertain. The CDR3 contains 14 residues. Germline CDR1 is SQVTM and CDR2 is ANQGSEA. The CDR3 is CIVVGSLNTGELFY. The CDR3 DNA sequence: TGCATCGTGGTCGGCAGCCTAAACACCGGGGAGCTGTTTTAT.

In the case of this clonotype: This may come from a read error, since a much larger clone is one base off. V gene TRBV7-9 combines with J gene TRBJ2-5; 7 nucleotides line up with TRBD1. This CDR3 is 14 amino acids long. Looked up from germline, CDR1 is SEHNR and CDR2 is FQNEAQ (reference sequence). CDR3 DNA sequence: TGTGACAGCAGCACCGGGACAGCAATCTGGACCCAGTACTTC. This translates into CDSSTGTAIWTQYF.

In DNA form, the CDR3 reads TGTGCCAGGAGTCGAGGACTAGCGAGAGGGTCCGGGGAGACCCAGTACTTC. It encodes CARSRGLARGSGETQYF. The rearrangement joins TRBV12-3 or TRBV12-4 to TRBJ2-5; 9 bases fit TRBD2. The V and J ends lost 9 bases and 5 bases, in that order; junction bases with no gene match: 19. The CDR3 spans 17 residues.

Notes on this clonotype: The junction differs from germline at one of its ends, possibly a read error. The V and J genes are TRBV2 and TRBJ1-1; 7 bases are shared with TRBD1. Per germline, CDR1 SNHLY and CDR2 FYNNEI. This CDR3 contains 14 residues. The CDR3 sequence is CASNAQGVWTEAIF. As DNA, the CDR3 is TGTGCCAGCAATGCCCAGGGGGTTTGGACTGAAGCTATCTTT.

This sequence joins TRBV28 and TRBJ1-3; D might be TRBD1 (6 bases). The CDR3 loop spans 19 amino acids. Per germline, CDR1 MDHEN and CDR2 SYDVKM. Trimming pared 3 bases from V and 3 bases from J, leaving 24 bases between. For the CDR3, the DNA is TGTGCCAGCAGTTTTCGGGGAGTCCGAAGAGGGGGAAATGGAAACACCATATATTTT. Translated: CASSFRGVRRGGNGNTIYF.

DNA for the CDR3: TGTGCCAGCATCAAGGCTAGCGGGAGTCCGTACGAGCAGTACTTC. Translation gives CASIKASGSPYEQYF. This chain uses TRBV6-2 or TRBV6-3 with TRBJ2-7, with 10 bases fitting TRBD2. J lost 4 bases, V lost 7 bases, and 10 bases had no gene match. The germline V gene has CDR1 MNHEY and CDR2 SVGEGT. The CDR3 has 15 residues.

This clonotype was found many times. The chain has TRBV5-6 and TRBJ2-7; weak D call: TRBD1 (5 bases). Germline V gene sequence: CDR1 SGHDT, CDR2 YYEEEE. V was trimmed by 4 bases and J by 0 bases, leaving 17 bases between them. This CDR3 contains 16 residues. This CDR3 reads CASSPNLGLSSYEQYF. CDR3 nucleotides: TGTGCCAGCAGCCCTAACTTGGGGCTCAGCTCCTACGAGCAGTACTTC.

Remarks on this clonotype: This likely comes from a read error, as the CDR3 has no conserved phenylalanine or tryptophan at its end. The chain couples TRBV10-2 to TRBJ1-6, with TRBD1 as a possible D gene (6 bases). The CDR3 spans 13 residues. The germline CDR1 and CDR2 sequences are WSHSY and SAAADI. CDR3 coding DNA: TGTGCCAGCAGCGGACAGTCCGGATCACCCCTCCACTCT. Amino acid sequence: CASSGQSGSPLHS.

Worth noting for this clonotype: This CDR3 is missing its conserved last phenylalanine or tryptophan, likely due to a read error. The chain recombines TRBV6-1 with TRBJ2-2, with 8 bases fitting TRBD1. This CDR3 has 14 amino acids. The germline V gene has CDR1 MNHNS and CDR2 SASEGT. The CDR3 sequence: CVSSTGGSTGELFS. The CDR3 DNA is TGTGTCAGCAGTACAGGGGGTAGCACCGGGGAACTGTTTTCT.

Regarding this clonotype: This sequence may be a read error, since a much larger clone differs from it by one base. J is TRBJ2-1 and V is TRBV4-2; 7 bases are a match to TRBD2. In germline, CDR1 is LGHNA, CDR2 YNFKEQ. There are 14 residues in the CDR3. The CDR3 sequence is CASSPPSGANEQLF. Written as DNA, the CDR3 is TGTGCCAGCAGCCCTCCTAGCGGTGCCAATGAGCAGCTCTTC.

Comments on this clonotype: At one end the junction does not follow the germline gene, possibly because of a read error. The rearrangement uses TRBV20-1 and TRBJ2-1; D is tentatively TRBD1 or TRBD2 (6 bases each). The CDR3 extends over 16 amino acids. Germline assignment: CDR1 DFQATT and CDR2 SNEGSKA (reference sequence). CDR3 in DNA: TGCAATGCTAGAGACAATCGGGGGCTGAAGGGCAATGAGCAGTTCTTC. It specifies CNARDNRGLKGNEQFF.

This clonotype was seen a few times. It may be a read error: a sequence one base away is much more abundant. The chain employs TRBV6-5 and TRBJ1-3; 8 bases agree with TRBD1. Germline V gives CDR1 MNHEY, CDR2 SVGAGI. The CDR3 consists of 13 residues. CDR3 in amino acids: CVSRTGSGNTIYF. CDR3 DNA sequence: TGTGTCAGCCGGACAGGGTCTGGAAACACCATATATTTT.

In regard to this clonotype: The junction does not match germline at one end; this may be a read error. The chain uses TRBV11-1 and TRBJ2-3; no firm D call. This CDR3 region has 18 residues. Germline V CDR1 and CDR2: SGHAT, FQDESV (reference sequence). CDR3 protein: CASSSRTELGSTTDTQYF. CDR3 DNA sequence: TGTGCCAGTAGCTCACGGACCGAGCTCGGCTCTACCACAGATACGCAGTATTTT.

This clonotype was seen only a few times. The gene calls are TRBV28 and TRBJ2-1, with D perhaps TRBD2 (5 bases). V dropped 3 bases and J dropped 2 bases, with 14 bases sitting between them. Germline V gene lookup returns CDR1 MDHEN and CDR2 SYDVKM. There are 16 residues in the CDR3. In nucleotides, the CDR3 is TGTGCCAGCAGTTTCCCCGGCGTCGGGACCTACAATGAGCAGTTCTTC. This sequence encodes CASSFPGVGTYNEQFF. The full variable domain, rest sourced from reference TRBV28 and TRBJ2-1, is DVKVTQSSRYLVKRTGEKVFLECVQDMDHENMFWYRQDPGLGLRLIYFSYDVKMKEKGDIPEGYSVSREKKERFSLILESASTNQTSMYLCASSFPGVGTYNEQFFGPGTRLTVL.

Comment on this clonotype: An end of the junction does not agree with germline; a read error may underlie this. J is TRBJ1-3 and V is TRBV7-6; D is unresolved. In germline, CDR1 is SGHVS, CDR2 FNYEAQ. The CDR3 sequence is 13 residues long. The DNA for the CDR3 is TGTGACAGCAGCTCCCATGAGGGAAACACCATATATTTT. Its protein product is CDSSSHEGNTIYF. Full variable domain (remainder filled in from reference TRBV7-6 and TRBJ1-3): GAGVSQSPRYKVTKRGQDVALRCDPISGHVSLYWYRQALGQGPEFLTYFNYEAQQDKSGLPNDRFSAERPEGSISTLTIQRTEQRDSAMYRCDSSSHEGNTIYFGEGSWLTVV.

This clonotype was counted at least ten times. The chain combines TRBV29-1 with TRBJ2-3, with D possibly being TRBD1 (6 bases). Germline V gene data show CDR1 as SQVTM and CDR2 as ANQGSEA. The V end was cut by 7 bases, the J end by 0 bases, with 17 bases between. CDR3 length: 15 amino acids. CDR3 DNA: TGCAGCGCCAGAGGGGGACGGGAAAGCACAGATACGCAGTATTTT. Protein product: CSARGGRESTDTQYF.

To note about this clonotype: A read error may be the cause here, since a much bigger clone is one base away. The gene calls are TRBV5-1 and TRBJ2-2; 10 bases agree with TRBD2. The CDR3 has 17 residues. Germline CDR1 and CDR2: SGHRS and YFSETQ. The CDR3 region has the DNA TGCGCCAGCAGCTTGGGGACGGGACTAGCGATCCGGGGGGAGCTGTCTTTT. Translating gives CASSLGTGLAIRGELSF.

With regard to this clonotype: A much larger clone is a single base away; this may be a read error. The chain couples TRBV11-3 to TRBJ2-1; 9 bases are shared with TRBD2. The CDR3 has 15 residues. The germline gives CDR1 SGHNT, CDR2 YENEEA. The CDR3 reads CASSLETSGYIEQFF. The CDR3 DNA is TGTGCCAGCAGCTTAGAGACTAGCGGCTACATTGAGCAGTTCTTC.

This clonotype was picked up one time. A much larger clone lies one base from this, so it may be a read error. The rearrangement joins TRBV14 to TRBJ2-3; 7 positions agree with TRBD2. This CDR3 contains 16 residues. Germline V CDR1 and CDR2: SGHDN, FVKESK. V trimming: 4 bases; J trimming: 3 bases; junction bases outside the gene matches: 10. CDR3 protein: CASSLLAVRMTDTQYF. CDR3 sequence (DNA): TGTGCCAGCAGCCTGCTAGCGGTAAGAATGACAGATACGCAGTATTTT. The full variable domain, with the rest looked up from reference TRBV14 and TRBJ2-3, is EAGVTQFPSHSVIEKGQTVTLRCDPISGHDNLYWYRRVMGKEIKFLLHFVKESKQDESGMPNNRFLAERTGGTYSTLKVQPAELEDSGVYFCASSLLAVRMTDTQYFGPGTRLTVL.

The chain combines TRBV5-4 with TRBJ2-7; TRBD2 matches 12 bases. Germline CDR1 and CDR2: SGHNT and YYREEE (reference sequence). This CDR3 region has 15 residues. The V segment lost 4 bases and the J segment 13 bases; nucleotides outside the gene matches: 15. The CDR3: CASSKRLAGVDVHYF. DNA of the CDR3: TGTGCCAGCAGCAAGCGACTAGCGGGAGTGGACGTGCACTACTTC.